This T cell receptor (beta chain) was identified during a study of vaccination effects on CD4 cells after COVID-19. Turning to the study itself: Post-vaccine draws lagged the second dose by a median of 72 days.

The germline gives CDR1 LGHDT, CDR2 YNNKEL (reference sequence). The CDR3 spans 15 residues. The V end lost 4 bases, the J end lost 1 base, and 13 bases lay between the germline ends. Following a roughly 9-day culture, CD4+ T cells were purified. Either the BNT162b2 or mRNA-1273 vaccine was given to participants in two doses. Vaccine recipients, nucleocapsid antibody negative, had no prior SARS-CoV-2 infection. Days 3 and 7 saw half the medium replaced with IL-2 medium. Sequencing was performed with immunoSEQ multiplex PCR; in TCRdb, only in-frame clones are kept and a portion is missing. The sample lists some 60,000 clones, around 84% occurring once. Concerning this clone: Antigen unknown.

Sample: CD4+ T cells from PBMCs cultured without peptide, taken after COVID-19 vaccination. The chain has TRBV3-1 (or the pseudogene TRBV3-2) and TRBJ1-1; D call uncertain. The TCR sequence derives from a human donor who received a COVID-19 vaccine. CDR3 amino acids: CASSLEGRRNTEAFF. CDR3 nucleotide sequence: TGTGCCAGCAGCCTAGAAGGACGGAGGAACACTGAAGCTTTCTTT.